This TCR beta chain was documented in a study of OX40 agonist ivuxolimab in advanced cancers. Germline CDR1 and CDR2: SGHNT and YENEEA. Trimming stripped 1 base from V and 0 bases from J, with 10 bases between. This CDR3 has 15 residues. This table comes from immunoSEQ multiplex PCR, and its TCRdb copy is limited to in-frame clones, with some not included. The sample carries roughly 46,000 clones, roughly 88% recorded once. The specimen was CD4+ or CD8+ T cells sorted from blood, collected in a trial of the OX40 agonist ivuxolimab. This rearrangement joins TRBV11-3 to TRBJ2-7; D possibly corresponds to TRBD1 (5 bases). This clonotype originated in an adult with an advanced solid tumor such as melanoma, head and neck, liver or kidney cancer. Here the CDR3 DNA reads TGTGCCAGCAGCTTAGGGGCAGGGTACTCCTACGAGCAGTACTTC. Translating it yields CASSLGAGYSYEQYF.